One and the same sample provided the 3 T cell receptor beta chains below, sequenced in a study of shared clonotypes between healthy human individuals. CD45RO-negative, CCR7-selected cells formed the naive CD8 fraction, which excluded terminally differentiated effector memory CD45RA+ cells. The repertoire was sequenced with immunoSEQ multiplex PCR; TCRdb's copy has only in-frame clones and lacks some. The sample records around 1,900,000 clones, about 94% being singletons. Source material: naive CD8+ T cells from PBMCs. The origin of the receptors is a man between 18 and 35 years old in good health. Some clones in this sample may be carry-over from other donors' samples.

V gene TRBV9 combines with J gene TRBJ2-3; a possible D gene is TRBD2 (6 bases). This CDR3 has 15 amino acids. Germline CDR1 SGDLS, CDR2 YYNGEE. V was shortened by 6 bases and J by 4 bases, with 18 bases between the two germline ends. For the CDR3, the DNA is TGTGCCAGCACCCCCAGAGGAGGGGACGCAGATACGCAGTATTTT. It is translated as CASTPRGGDADTQYF.

V usage is TRBV19 and J usage is TRBJ1-1, with unresolved D. There are 17 residues in the CDR3. Per germline, CDR1 LNHDA and CDR2 SQIVND (reference sequence). Deletions cut 3 bases from V and 0 bases from J, with 17 bases between. CDR3 protein: CASSMRTAGLVNTEAFF. The DNA of the CDR3 is TGTGCCAGTAGTATGAGAACGGCGGGGTTGGTGAACACTGAAGCTTTCTTT.

The chain joins TRBV4-1 to TRBJ2-3; possible D gene TRBD2, 5 bases. Germline V gene lookup returns CDR1 MGHRA and CDR2 YSYEKL. V was cut by 8 bases and J by 6 bases, with 18 bases left in between. CDR3 size: 14 residues. The CDR3 DNA reads TGCGCCAGCGGACGCGCGGGTGGTTTTGATACGCAGTATTTT. Protein product: CASGRAGGFDTQYF.